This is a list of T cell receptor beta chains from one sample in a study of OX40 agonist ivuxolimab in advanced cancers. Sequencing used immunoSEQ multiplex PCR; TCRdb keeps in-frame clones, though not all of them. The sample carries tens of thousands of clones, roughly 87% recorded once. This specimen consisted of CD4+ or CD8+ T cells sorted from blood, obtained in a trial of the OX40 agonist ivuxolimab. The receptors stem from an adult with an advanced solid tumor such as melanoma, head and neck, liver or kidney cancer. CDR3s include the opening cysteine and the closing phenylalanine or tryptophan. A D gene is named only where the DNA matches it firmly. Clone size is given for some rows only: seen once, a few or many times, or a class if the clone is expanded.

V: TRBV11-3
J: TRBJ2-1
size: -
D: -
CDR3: CASKGLDYNEQFF
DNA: TGTGCCAGCAAAGGTCTTGACTACAATGAGCAGTTCTTC

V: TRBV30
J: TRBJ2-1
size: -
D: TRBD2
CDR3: CAWASTSGRGGEQFF
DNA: TGTGCCTGGGCATCTACTAGCGGGAGAGGTGGTGAGCAGTTCTTC

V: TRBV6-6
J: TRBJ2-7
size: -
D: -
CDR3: CASKQGHSYEQYF
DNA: TGTGCCAGCAAGCAGGGACATTCCTACGAGCAGTACTTC

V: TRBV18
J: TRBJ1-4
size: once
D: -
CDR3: CASSPQDGNEKLFF
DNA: TGTGCCAGCTCACCACAGGACGGTAATGAAAAACTGTTTTTT

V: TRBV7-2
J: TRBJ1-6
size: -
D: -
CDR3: CASSPSRGYNSPLHF
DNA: TGTGCCAGCAGCCCATCCCGGGGTTATAATTCACCCCTCCACTTT

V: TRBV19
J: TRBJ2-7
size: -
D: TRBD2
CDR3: CASTLSGSSYEQYF
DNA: TGTGCCAGTACCCTTAGCGGGAGCTCCTACGAGCAGTACTTC

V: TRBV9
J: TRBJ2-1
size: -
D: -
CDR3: CASSVAGDYNEQFF
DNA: TGTGCCAGCAGCGTAGCGGGAGATTACAATGAGCAGTTCTTC

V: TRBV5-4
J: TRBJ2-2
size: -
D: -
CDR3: CASSRETSLPGELFF
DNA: TGTGCCAGCAGCCGGGAGACTAGTTTGCCCGGGGAGCTGTTTTTT

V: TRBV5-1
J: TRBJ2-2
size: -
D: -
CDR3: CASSLTGGDTGELFF
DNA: TGCGCCAGCAGCTTGACAGGCGGGGACACCGGGGAGCTGTTTTTT

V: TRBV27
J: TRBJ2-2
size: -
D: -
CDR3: CASSPGTTGELFF
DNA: TGTGCCAGCAGTCCCGGGACAACCGGGGAGCTGTTTTTT